These T cell receptor beta chains were read from a single sample in a study of T cell responses to AZD1222 COVID-19 vaccine. The method was immunoSEQ multiplex PCR; TCRdb's version includes in-frame clones alone and lacks a portion of them. The sample lists approximately 210,000 clones, approximately 90% occurring once. Sequences were derived from peripheral blood, sampled 28 days after the second AZD1222 dose. All receptors come from an adult who received the AZD1222 COVID-19 vaccine. The CDR3 runs from the conserved cysteine through the conserved F or W. A D gene is named only where the DNA matches it firmly. Clone sizes are given selectively: once, few, many, or a class where the clone is expanded.

j_gene,len,d_gene,v_gene,abundance,CDR3nt,CDR3aa
TRBJ2-7,13,-,TRBV4-1,-,TGCGCCAGCAGCCCGGCCTTTGGTGGCGAGCAGTACTTC,CASSPAFGGEQYF
TRBJ2-2,13,-,TRBV19,-,TGTGCCAGTAGTATAATTAACACCGGGGAGCTGTTTTTT,CASSIINTGELFF
TRBJ2-1,16,TRBD2,TRBV7-3,-,TGTGCCAGCAGCTTAAGATCATGGGGGGGACCCAATGAGCAGTTCTTC,CASSLRSWGGPNEQFF
TRBJ2-7,15,-,TRBV4-2,-,TGTGCCAGCAGCCAGATAGGGATGGGTCTGGACGAGCAGTACTTC,CASSQIGMGLDEQYF
TRBJ1-6,14,-,TRBV5-1,-,TGCGCCAGCAGGGACCGGGAGGTTCCGACACCCCTCCACTTT,CASRDREVPTPLHF
TRBJ1-2,15,TRBD1,TRBV3-1/TRBV3-2,once,TGTGCCAGCAGCCAAGTTGGACAGGCCTTTTATGGCTACACCTTC,CASSQVGQAFYGYTF
TRBJ1-1,15,-,TRBV7-9,-,TGTGCCAGCAGCTTAGGAGGGGGGACGAACACTGAAGCTTTCTTT,CASSLGGGTNTEAFF
TRBJ2-1,17,TRBD2,TRBV11-3,once,TGTGCCAGCAGCTTAGATCCGGCTAGCGGACTATACAATGAGCAGTTCTTC,CASSLDPASGLYNEQFF
TRBJ1-2,15,TRBD1,TRBV9,-,TGTGCCAGCAGCTCCGGGACAGGGATCGTCTATGGCTACACCTTC,CASSSGTGIVYGYTF
TRBJ1-1,17,TRBD1,TRBV2,-,TGTGCCAGCAGTCGATTAGCGGGACAGAGCATGAACACTGAAGCTTTCTTT,CASSRLAGQSMNTEAFF
TRBJ2-7,14,TRBD1,TRBV10-3,-,TGTGCCATCGGAACCGGGTCAGGGGGTGACGAGCAGTACTTC,CAIGTGSGGDEQYF
TRBJ1-3,16,-,TRBV23-1,-,TGCGCCAGCAGTCAATCGACCGGGGACAAAGGAAACACCATATATTTT,CASSQSTGDKGNTIYF
TRBJ2-5,15,TRBD1,TRBV5-4,-,TGTGCCAGCAGCTTAGGTGGGGACAGACAAGAGACCCAGTACTTC,CASSLGGDRQETQYF
TRBJ2-1,12,TRBD2,TRBV7-8,-,TGTGCCAGCAGCCACGGGAGGGGGGAGCAGTTCTTC,CASSHGRGEQFF
TRBJ2-1,12,-,TRBV7-3,-,TGTGCCAGCAGCTTCAATAACAATGAGCAGTTCTTC,CASSFNNNEQFF
TRBJ1-2,13,-,TRBV28,-,TGTGCCAGCTCTGGGGCAGGGAACTATGGCTACACCTTC,CASSGAGNYGYTF
TRBJ2-3,13,-,TRBV29-1,-,TGCAGCGTTGACTCCCAGTCCACAGATACGCAGTATTTT,CSVDSQSTDTQYF
TRBJ2-4,15,-,TRBV19,-,TGTGCCAGTAGTATCCCCCTCGCGGTGAAAAACATTCAGTACTTC,CASSIPLAVKNIQYF
TRBJ1-5,17,TRBD1,TRBV18,-,TGTGCCAGCTCCCGAACATCCGGGACAGGGGACAATCAGCCCCAGCATTTT,CASSRTSGTGDNQPQHF
TRBJ1-1,14,TRBD1,TRBV7-3,-,TGTGCCAGCAGTTCCGGACAGGGGAACACTGAAGCTTTCTTT,CASSSGQGNTEAFF
TRBJ2-3,18,-,TRBV24-1,-,TGTGCCACCAGTGATTCTGGGGCGGAGTCCCTATCCACAGATACGCAGTATTTT,CATSDSGAESLSTDTQYF
TRBJ2-3,17,TRBD2,TRBV7-3,-,TGTGCCAGCAGCTACGGGACTAGCGGGAGGAAGGGAGATACGCAGTATTTT,CASSYGTSGRKGDTQYF
TRBJ1-2,16,-,TRBV6-1,-,TGTGCCAGCAGTGAAGAATCACGGGGAGGGTCGGGTGGCTACACCTTC,CASSEESRGGSGGYTF
TRBJ2-2,14,-,TRBV19,-,TGTGCCAGTAGCTGGCAGGGGGGGACCGGGGAGCTGTTTTTT,CASSWQGGTGELFF
TRBJ1-2,17,-,TRBV19,few,TGTGCCAGTAGTATAGATTTCAGGGATGATGGGAACTATGGCTACACCTTC,CASSIDFRDDGNYGYTF
TRBJ1-1,15,TRBD1,TRBV6-5,-,TGTGCCAGCAGTCCTACAGGGGGCTCGGACACTGAAGCTTTCTTT,CASSPTGGSDTEAFF
TRBJ2-7,14,TRBD1,TRBV27,-,TGTGCCAGCAGTCCGACAGGGGGTATCTACGAGCAGTACTTC,CASSPTGGIYEQYF
TRBJ2-1,16,TRBD2,TRBV5-5,once,TGTGCCAGCAGTCATTTTTGGCGGGAGGTCGGCGATGAGCAGTTCTTC,CASSHFWREVGDEQFF
TRBJ2-3,15,TRBD2,TRBV6-2/TRBV6-3,once,TGTGCCAGCAGTTACTTGCGACTAGCGGGAGATACGCAGTATTTT,CASSYLRLAGDTQYF
TRBJ2-7,14,-,TRBV11-2,-,TGTGCCAGCAGCTTAGGCTACGGGGGATACGAGCAGTACTTC,CASSLGYGGYEQYF
TRBJ1-6,15,TRBD1,TRBV18,-,TGTGCCAGCTCACCCTCGACAGGGGGTAATTCACCCCTCCACTTT,CASSPSTGGNSPLHF
TRBJ2-7,17,TRBD2,TRBV5-1,-,TGCGCCAGCAGCTGGGGGGGTCGAGGAGGGGCTCCATACGAGCAGTACTTC,CASSWGGRGGAPYEQYF
TRBJ2-3,12,-,TRBV11-2,-,TGTGCCAGCAGCTTGCTTCCAGATACGCAGTATTTT,CASSLLPDTQYF
TRBJ2-6,17,-,TRBV24-1,-,TGTGCCACCAGTGATGGTCGACACGGCGTCCTAGCCAACGTCCTGACTTTC,CATSDGRHGVLANVLTF
TRBJ1-1,14,-,TRBV3-1/TRBV3-2,many,TGTGCCAGCAGTAGAGGACAGTCGAACACTGAAGCTTTCTTT,CASSRGQSNTEAFF